The 32 T cell receptor beta chains in this list originate from one sample, sequenced in a study of blood T cell repertoires in COVID-19. TCRdb's table, derived via immunoSEQ multiplex PCR, lists solely in-frame clones and lacks some. Of about 250,000 clones in the sample, approximately 86% were seen once. Input material: PBMCs or T cells enriched from blood (not recorded which). These TCRs come from a woman in her thirties with acute COVID-19.

The J gene is TRBJ1-2, the V gene TRBV19, with a weak D call TRBD1 (5 bases). Trimming removed 0 bases at V and 2 bases at J, with 13 bases between. The V gene's germline CDR1 is LNHDA and CDR2 SQIVND (reference sequence). The CDR3 is 16 residues long. The CDR3 bases are TGTGCCAGTAGTATAGACCGGACATCTAGAAACTATGGCTACACCTTC. This gives the protein CASSIDRTSRNYGYTF.

CDR3 loop: CASSRAPREGYTF. The DNA of the CDR3 is TGTGCCAGCAGCCGGGCGCCGAGGGAAGGCTACACCTTC. The chain combines TRBV5-5 with TRBJ1-2; D is uncertain. CDR1 SGHKS and CDR2 YYEKEE come from the germline V gene (reference sequence). V was trimmed by 4 bases and J by 8 bases, leaving 15 bases between them. This CDR3 contains 13 residues.

The rearrangement uses TRBV5-8 and TRBJ1-2; the match to TRBD1 covers 10 bases. The junction had 12 bases not matched to a gene; V was cut back by 1 base and J by 3 bases. The CDR3 covers 18 residues. In germline, CDR1 is SGHTS, CDR2 YDEGEE. The CDR3 DNA reads as TGTGCCAGCAGCTTGCGGGACAGGGGACCTCGGGAGTACTATGGCTACACCTTC. Amino acids: CASSLRDRGPREYYGYTF. The variable domain in full, completed from reference TRBV5-8 and TRBJ1-2, reads EAGVTQSPTHLIKTRGQQATLRCSPISGHTSVYWYQQALGLGLQFLLWYDEGEERNRGNFPPRFSGRQFPNYSSELNVNALELEDSALYLCASSLRDRGPREYYGYTFGSGTRLTVV.

V and J are TRBV18 and TRBJ2-1; D uncertain. Germline assignment: CDR1 KGHSH and CDR2 LQKENI. This CDR3 has 11 amino acids. V lost 6 bases and J lost 10, with 10 bases in between. This chain's CDR3 is CASSNNGEQFF. The DNA of the CDR3 is TGTGCCAGCTCCAACAACGGGGAGCAGTTCTTC.

The sample holds a few counts of this clone. The chain employs TRBV28 and TRBJ1-5, with D possibly matching TRBD1 (5 bases). The germline CDR1 and CDR2 sequences are MDHEN and SYDVKM. This CDR3 spans 17 amino acids. Trimming removed 5 bases from V and 1 base from J, with 18 bases in between. DNA of the CDR3: TGTGCCAGCAGTCCCTCATCTGGGGGAGGAAGCAATCAGCCCCAGCATTTT. Its protein product is CASSPSSGGGSNQPQHF.

The chain recombines TRBV28 with TRBJ2-7; D might be TRBD1 (6 bases). Trimming removed 1 base from V and 6 bases from J, with 7 bases in between. The germline CDR1 and CDR2 sequences are MDHEN and SYDVKM. The length of the CDR3 is 12 residues. The CDR3: CASSLLQGEQYF. CDR3 bases: TGTGCCAGCAGTTTATTACAGGGCGAGCAGTACTTC. The entire variable domain, with the rest obtained from reference TRBV28 and TRBJ2-7, is as follows: DVKVTQSSRYLVKRTGEKVFLECVQDMDHENMFWYRQDPGLGLRLIYFSYDVKMKEKGDIPEGYSVSREKKERFSLILESASTNQTSMYLCASSLLQGEQYFGPGTRLTVT.

The gene calls are TRBV7-2 and TRBJ2-3; 7 nucleotides agree with TRBD2. The germline V gene encodes CDR1 SGHTA and CDR2 FQGNSA. This CDR3 comprises 17 residues. V lost 0 bases and J lost 1; bases outside the gene matches: 7. The CDR3 nucleotides read TGTGCCAGCAGCTTAGCGTGGGGGAGGGGCGGCACAGATACGCAGTATTTT. Translating gives CASSLAWGRGGTDTQYF.

The chain has TRBV29-1 and TRBJ1-2; D may be TRBD1 (5 bases). Germline values: CDR1 SQVTM, CDR2 ANQGSEA. CDR3 length: 13 residues. V shed 3 bases and J shed 8 bases, with 16 bases lying between them. The CDR3 coding sequence is TGCAGCGTTGACGAACGGGGGAACTGGGGCTACACCTTC. Encoded protein: CSVDERGNWGYTF.

This clone has only a few counts. The chain couples TRBV4-3 to TRBJ1-1; D unresolved. CDR3 length equals 12 residues. V lost 8 bases and J 4 bases, leaving 11 bases between the germline ends. Per the germline V gene, CDR1 is LGHNA and CDR2 is YSLEER. In DNA form, the CDR3 reads TGCGCCAGCGTCGGGTTCGGCACTGAAGCTTTCTTT. It yields the protein CASVGFGTEAFF.

The chain carries TRBV6-5 and TRBJ2-7; TRBD1 aligns across 8 bases. Germline values: CDR1 MNHEY, CDR2 SVGAGI. CDR3 size: 15 residues. V shed 6 bases and J 1 base; nucleotides not matched to a gene: 8. CDR3 region: CASSRWTGSSYEQYF. Written as DNA, the CDR3 is TGTGCCAGCAGCCGATGGACAGGGAGTTCCTACGAGCAGTACTTC.

For the CDR3, the DNA is TGTGCCACCAGTGAGGCAGGGGGAGAGACCCAGTACTTC. This gives the protein CATSEAGGETQYF. The chain employs TRBV24-1 and TRBJ2-5; 7 bases map to TRBD1. Germline CDR1 KGHDR, CDR2 SFDVKD. This CDR3 is built from 13 residues. The V and J ends lost 4 bases and 4 bases, in that order; junction bases with no gene match: 2.

The chain couples TRBV4-1 to TRBJ1-4; a weak D match, TRBD1 (6 bases). Germline lookup yields CDR1 MGHRA and CDR2 YSYEKL. V dropped 6 bases and J dropped 8 bases, with 16 bases sitting between them. The CDR3 has 14 residues. The CDR3 loop is CASSSGEGREKLFF. CDR3 DNA: TGCGCCAGCAGTTCAGGGGAAGGACGAGAAAAACTGTTTTTT.

The CDR3 coding sequence is TGTGCCAGCAGCACTGACAGGAGAGAAAAACTGTTTTTT. It encodes CASSTDRREKLFF. The gene calls are TRBV6-5 and TRBJ1-4; D might be TRBD1 (6 bases). V was trimmed by 6 bases and J by 8 bases, leaving 13 bases between them. Germline CDR1 is MNHEY and CDR2 is SVGAGI. The CDR3 contains 13 residues.

This clone has only a few counts. This chain joins TRBV13 and TRBJ2-1; TRBD2 matches 14 bases. Germline CDR1 reads PRHDT; CDR2 reads FYEKMQ (reference sequence). The CDR3 has 16 amino acids. V lost 5 bases, J lost 12 bases, and 12 bases stayed unmatched. DNA for the CDR3: TGTGCCAGCAGCCGACTTGGACTAGCGGGAGGCCTCGGGCAGTTCTTC. This sequence encodes CASSRLGLAGGLGQFF. Based on the CDR3 plus reference TRBV13 and TRBJ2-1, the full variable domain is AAGVIQSPRHLIKEKRETATLKCYPIPRHDTVYWYQQGPGQDPQFLISFYEKMQSDKGSIPDRFSAQQFSDYHSELNMSSLELGDSALYFCASSRLGLAGGLGQFFGPGTRLTVL.

The sample holds one count of this clone. The rearrangement links TRBV19 to TRBJ1-5; D is uncertain. Trimming left V 7 bases short and J 1 base short, with 11 bases between. Germline V gene lookup returns CDR1 LNHDA and CDR2 SQIVND (reference sequence). The CDR3 extends over 14 amino acids. Here the CDR3 reads CASTLGVSNQPQHF. CDR3 nucleotide sequence: TGTGCCAGTACTCTAGGAGTAAGCAATCAGCCCCAGCATTTT.

As regards this clone: Other DNA sequences in this specimen translate into the identical CDR3. This chain connects TRBV7-9 to TRBJ2-5; 8 positions agree with TRBD2. Germline CDR1 SEHNR, CDR2 FQNEAQ (reference sequence). The CDR3 extends over 13 amino acids. The J segment lost 4 bases and the V segment lost 2 bases, leaving 0 bases of the junction unmatched. The CDR3 DNA follows: TGTGCCAGCAGCTTACTAGCGGGAGAGACCCAGTACTTC. It translates to CASSLLAGETQYF.

The chain has TRBV6-5 and TRBJ1-3, with TRBD1 matching 7 bases. In germline, CDR1 is MNHEY, CDR2 SVGAGI. The CDR3 is 14 residues long. V dropped 6 bases and J dropped 1; count of bases not matched to a gene: 3. The CDR3 bases are TGTGCCAGCAGAGCGGACAGGTCTGGAAACACCATATATTTT. It encodes CASRADRSGNTIYF.

The chain employs TRBV20-1 and TRBJ2-5; TRBD2 might be the D (7 bases). V shed 3 bases and J shed 4 bases, with 12 bases lying between them. Looked up from germline, CDR1 is DFQATT and CDR2 is SNEGSKA (reference sequence). This CDR3 comprises 13 residues. The CDR3 loop is CSASGRGAETQYF. The DNA of the CDR3 is TGCAGTGCTAGTGGTCGGGGGGCAGAGACCCAGTACTTC.

The CDR3 coding sequence is TGTGCCAGCAGCTTGATTCGGTCTGGGGCCAACGTCCTGACTTTC. It codes for CASSLIRSGANVLTF. The genes are TRBV5-6 and TRBJ2-6; D is uncertain. This CDR3 is built from 15 residues. Germline V CDR1 and CDR2: SGHDT, YYEEEE. With 1 base removed from V and 1 base from J, the gap between germline ends came to 6 bases.

Details on this clone: Distinct nucleotide sequences in the sample also encode this CDR3. The rearrangement links TRBV18 to TRBJ1-3, with D hard to call. V was cut by 3 bases and J by 0 bases, with 6 bases left in between. The CDR3 is 14 residues long. CDR1 and CDR2 (germline): KGHSH, LQKENI. DNA for the CDR3: TGTGCCAGCTCACCTACAGACTCTGGAAACACCATATATTTT. Its protein is CASSPTDSGNTIYF. The full variable domain, in which reference TRBV18 and TRBJ1-3 provide the parts outside the CDR3, is NAGVMQNPRHLVRRRGQEARLRCSPMKGHSHVYWYRQLPEEGLKFMVYLQKENIIDESGMPKERFSAEFPKEGPSILRIQQVVRGDSAAYFCASSPTDSGNTIYFGEGSWLTVV.

This rearrangement joins TRBV29-1 to TRBJ2-2; possible D gene TRBD2, 6 bases. With 7 bases removed from V and 3 bases from J, the gap between germline ends came to 21 bases. The germline V gene encodes CDR1 SQVTM and CDR2 ANQGSEA. This CDR3 comprises 16 residues. The CDR3 nucleotides read TGCAGCGCTGTGTACCCAACGGGGGATCACACCGGGGAGCTGTTTTTT. Its translation: CSAVYPTGDHTGELFF.

V is TRBV7-9 and J is TRBJ2-5; 9 bases fit TRBD1. This CDR3 is built from 14 residues. V gave up 4 bases and J gave up 2 bases; unmatched junction bases: 2. Germline CDR1 reads SEHNR; CDR2 reads FQNEAQ (reference sequence). CDR3 DNA sequence: TGTGCCAGCAGCTCGGGACAGGGACAAGAGACCCAGTACTTC. It specifies CASSSGQGQETQYF.

This clone was observed once. The V gene is TRBV7-9, the J gene TRBJ2-1; unclear D gene. This CDR3 comprises 14 residues. In germline, CDR1 is SEHNR, CDR2 FQNEAQ (reference sequence). The V and J ends lost 1 base and 5 bases respectively, with 9 bases between them. DNA of the CDR3: TGTGCCAGCAGCTTAGGGCTCTCACACAATGAGCAGTTCTTC. The encoded protein is CASSLGLSHNEQFF.

This chain uses TRBV2 with TRBJ2-3; D not resolved. CDR3 length: 13 residues. Germline assignment: CDR1 SNHLY and CDR2 FYNNEI. Trimming shortened V by 7 bases and J by 3 bases, and 11 bases separated the two germline ends. CDR3 sequence: CASMEYETDTQYF. DNA for the CDR3: TGTGCCAGCATGGAGTACGAAACAGATACGCAGTATTTT.

As concerns this clone: Other DNA sequences in this specimen translate into the identical CDR3. CDR3 sequence (DNA): TGTGCCAGCAGCCTAGCGGGATCCTACGAGCAGTACTTC. Its protein product is CASSLAGSYEQYF. This chain joins TRBV11-2 and TRBJ2-7; 9 bases fit TRBD2. Germline V gene lookup returns CDR1 SGHAT and CDR2 FQNNGV. This CDR3 comprises 13 residues. After removal of 5 bases from V and 1 base from J, the junction contained 0 bases not matched to a gene.

J is TRBJ2-1 and V is TRBV28; 11 bases line up with TRBD1. Germline V CDR1 and CDR2: MDHEN, SYDVKM. V lost 6 bases, J lost 10 bases, and 8 bases stayed unmatched. This CDR3 spans 14 amino acids. In nucleotides, the CDR3 is TGTGCCAGCAGGACGGACAGGGGGCTCTTCGAGCAGTTCTTC. This encodes CASRTDRGLFEQFF.

This clone was seen a few times. The gene calls are TRBV9 and TRBJ1-2; TRBD1 matches at 8 bases. After removal of 3 bases from V and 8 bases from J, the junction contained 9 bases not matched to a gene. Per the germline V gene, CDR1 is SGDLS and CDR2 is YYNGEE. The CDR3 consists of 14 residues. The CDR3 region has the DNA TGTGCCAGCAGCGAACGGACAGGGTCTGGGGGCTACACCTTC. It yields the protein CASSERTGSGGYTF.

The rearrangement links TRBV6-4 to TRBJ1-5, with 7 bases fitting TRBD1. The CDR3 consists of 16 residues. Germline-derived CDR1 and CDR2 are MRHNA and SNTAGT. J was trimmed by 1 base and V by 2 bases; bases with no gene match: 5. The CDR3 here is CASSDTTGASNQPQHF. The CDR3 nucleotides are TGTGCCAGCAGTGACACTACAGGGGCGAGCAATCAGCCCCAGCATTTT.

The J gene is TRBJ2-5, the V gene TRBV7-2; TRBD2 matches at 9 bases. Unmatched junction bases numbered 3, after V lost 1 base and J lost 0 bases. The CDR3 has 16 residues. In germline, CDR1 is SGHTA, CDR2 FQGNSA. CDR3 sequence reads: CASSLGLAGHQETQYF. CDR3 sequence (DNA): TGTGCCAGCAGCTTAGGGCTAGCGGGGCACCAAGAGACCCAGTACTTC. Supplemented by reference TRBV7-2 and TRBJ2-5, the full variable domain reads GAGVSQSPSNKVTEKGKDVELRCDPISGHTALYWYRQSLGQGLEFLIYFQGNSAPDKSGLPSDRFSAERTGGSVSTLTIQRTQQEDSAVYLCASSLGLAGHQETQYFGPGTRLLVL.

The chain carries TRBV18 and TRBJ2-7; D may be TRBD1 (5 bases). The CDR3 consists of 13 residues. In germline, CDR1 is KGHSH, CDR2 LQKENI. V lost 5 bases to trimming and J lost 4 bases, with 12 bases between them. The CDR3 DNA reads TGTGCCAGCTCATACACAGGAGTTTACGAGCAGTACTTC. Translating it yields CASSYTGVYEQYF. Using reference TRBV18 and TRBJ2-7 for the parts outside the CDR3, the full variable domain is NAGVMQNPRHLVRRRGQEARLRCSPMKGHSHVYWYRQLPEEGLKFMVYLQKENIIDESGMPKERFSAEFPKEGPSILRIQQVVRGDSAAYFCASSYTGVYEQYFGPGTRLTVT.

V and J are TRBV6-5 and TRBJ2-4; the match to TRBD2 covers 8 bases. Germline V lookup: CDR1 MNHEY, CDR2 SVGAGI. CDR3 length equals 13 residues. The V gene end was trimmed by 6 bases and the J gene end by 8 bases; junction bases not matched to a gene: 6. CDR3: CASSHGREDIQYF. The DNA for the CDR3 is TGTGCCAGCAGCCACGGGAGGGAGGACATTCAGTACTTC.

The J gene is TRBJ1-5, the V gene TRBV23-1; the D is unclear. TRBV23-1 belongs to the ORF category, with a function that is uncertain. Trimming took 0 bases from V and 0 from J, leaving 12 bases between them. The CDR3 has 17 residues. The CDR3 coding sequence is TGCGCCAGCAGTCAATCGCCGTCTATCCATAGCAATCAGCCCCAGCATTTT. Translation gives CASSQSPSIHSNQPQHF.